One sample yielded the 21 T cell receptor beta chains listed below, sequenced in a study of graft-versus-host responses after intestinal transplantation. Time point here: postoperative day 105 after intestinal transplantation (dayNNNN = postoperative day). Data came from immunoSEQ multiplex PCR; TCRdb stores just in-frame clones and leaves some out. Found here are about 570 clones, 96% of them singletons; the top ten hold under 5.5%. Material: bone marrow, obtained 105 days after intestinal transplantation. All receptors come from a human patient who received an intestinal transplant, so some T cells may come from the graft donor.

This chain links TRBV15 with TRBJ2-5, with D perhaps matching TRBD1 (5 bases). This CDR3 region has 17 residues. CDR1 and CDR2 (germline): LNHNV, YYDKDF (reference sequence). The V gene lost 0 bases and the J gene lost 3 bases, with 17 bases spanning the gap. The CDR3 region has the DNA TGTGCCACCAGCAGAGAATTCTCAGGCAGGGTGAAAGAGACCCAGTACTTC. Protein: CATSREFSGRVKETQYF. The whole variable domain, remainder taken from reference TRBV15 and TRBJ2-5, is DAMVIQNPRYQVTQFGKPVTLSCSQTLNHNVMYWYQQKSSQAPKLLFHYYDKDFNNEADTPDNFQSRRPNTSFCFLDIRSPGLGDTAMYLCATSREFSGRVKETQYFGPGTRLLVL.

J is TRBJ1-4 and V is TRBV25-1; D remains unclear. The CDR3 sequence is 13 residues long. Germline values: CDR1 MGHDK, CDR2 SYGVNS. V lost 2 bases to trimming and J lost 8 bases, with 9 bases between them. The CDR3 DNA reads as TGTGCCAGCAGTGAAAGTGGAGGGGAAAAACTGTTTTTT. Translation gives CASSESGGEKLFF.

The chain has TRBV27 and TRBJ1-5, with D tentatively TRBD1 (6 bases). CDR3 size: 13 residues. Trimming stripped 4 bases from V and 4 bases from J, with 8 bases between. Germline V gives CDR1 MNHEY, CDR2 SMNVEV (reference sequence). The CDR3 region is CASSWTANQPQHF. The DNA for the CDR3 is TGTGCCAGCAGTTGGACAGCTAATCAGCCCCAGCATTTT.

For the CDR3, the DNA is TGTGCCAGCAGCTTGGCTATGAACACTGAAGCTTTCTTT. This encodes CASSLAMNTEAFF. The rearrangement uses TRBV11-1 and TRBJ1-1; D not resolved. Looked up from germline, CDR1 is SGHAT and CDR2 is FQDESV (reference sequence). This CDR3 contains 13 residues. V dropped 3 bases and J dropped 0 bases, with 5 bases sitting between them.

This clone appeared once. This rearrangement joins TRBV5-1 to TRBJ1-1; a weak D match, TRBD1 (6 bases). V dropped 4 bases and J dropped 5 bases, with 12 bases sitting between them. This CDR3 spans 13 amino acids. CDR1 and CDR2 (germline): SGHRS, YFSETQ. The CDR3 DNA follows: TGCGCCAGCAGCGGAACCGGACAGACTGAAGCTTTCTTT. Its protein is CASSGTGQTEAFF.

V and J are TRBV28 and TRBJ1-5, with a possible D match to TRBD1 (6 bases). Trimming left V 5 bases short and J 4 bases short, with 6 bases between. The CDR3 consists of 12 residues. The germline V gene encodes CDR1 MDHEN and CDR2 SYDVKM. The CDR3 DNA is TGTGCCAGCAGTGACAGGAATCAGCCCCAGCATTTT. Amino acid sequence: CASSDRNQPQHF.

The rearrangement uses TRBV7-9 and TRBJ1-6; D is unresolved. Trimming shortened V by 5 bases and J by 13 bases, and 9 bases separated the two germline ends. This CDR3 is built from 11 residues. Germline loops: CDR1 SEHNR, CDR2 FQNEAQ (reference sequence). CDR3 sequence: CASSARSPLHF. The CDR3 DNA sequence: TGTGCCAGCAGCGCGCGCAGTCCCCTCCACTTT.

This clone showed up just once. This rearrangement joins TRBV19 to TRBJ2-1, with D possibly being TRBD2 (6 bases). V lost 7 bases and J 0 bases, leaving 13 bases between the germline ends. Germline CDR1 and CDR2: LNHDA and SQIVND (reference sequence). The CDR3 loop spans 15 amino acids. The CDR3 nucleotides read TGTGCCAGTAATCGGGTCGGGAGCTCCTACAATGAGCAGTTCTTC. It specifies CASNRVGSSYNEQFF.

V is TRBV9 and J is TRBJ2-5; perhaps TRBD2 as D (6 bases). Germline V gene data show CDR1 as SGDLS and CDR2 as YYNGEE. V lost 3 bases, J lost 2 bases, and 17 bases lay in between. CDR3 length: 16 amino acids. CDR3 DNA: TGTGCCAGCAGCGCGAGGGCCGGGACTTCGCAAGAGACCCAGTACTTC. It codes for CASSARAGTSQETQYF.

CDR3 sequence (DNA): TGTGCCAGCAGCTTAGGCAAAACCTACGAGCAGTACTTC. This codes for CASSLGKTYEQYF. J is TRBJ2-7 and V is TRBV7-2, with no clear D. V lost 1 base to trimming and J lost 2 bases, with 6 bases between them. In germline, CDR1 is SGHTA, CDR2 FQGNSA. This CDR3 is 13 amino acids long.

As DNA, the CDR3 is TGTGCCAGCAGTTACCTCCTCCCCACAGGGGACGAGCAGTACTTC. Translation gives CASSYLLPTGDEQYF. The V call is TRBV6-6, the J call TRBJ2-7; 7 bases line up with TRBD1. The CDR3 is 15 amino acids. Germline V gives CDR1 MNHNY, CDR2 SVGAGI (reference sequence). V lost 2 bases and J lost 5; bases outside the gene matches: 9.

This rearrangement joins TRBV9 to TRBJ2-1; D call uncertain. Trimming cost V 3 bases and J 0 bases, with 13 bases left between them. This CDR3 spans 16 amino acids. Germline V lookup: CDR1 SGDLS, CDR2 YYNGEE. The DNA for the CDR3 is TGTGCCAGCAGCGCAGGTGGACCGAGCTCCTACAATGAGCAGTTCTTC. Translating gives CASSAGGPSSYNEQFF.

The chain uses TRBV21-1 and TRBJ2-7; TRBD1 reflects the table's D call only, with no check against the DNA. TRBV21-1 is deemed a pseudogene. The CDR3 loop spans 15 amino acids. This CDR3 reads CASSTLMTGQYEQYF. The CDR3 DNA follows: TGTGCCAGCAGCACACTGATGACAGGGCAGTACGAGCAGTACTTC.

The rearrangement uses TRBV6-5 and TRBJ1-2, with D possibly TRBD1 on 6 matching bases. Germline values: CDR1 MNHEY, CDR2 SVGAGI. Trimming took 4 bases from V and 0 from J, leaving 15 bases between them. The CDR3 has 16 residues. The CDR3 protein is CASSCERTGPNYGYTF. In DNA, the CDR3 is TGTGCCAGCAGTTGCGAGCGCACAGGGCCTAACTATGGCTACACCTTC.

This clone has more than one count but fewer than ten. V is TRBV11-3 and J is TRBJ2-5; 7 positions match TRBD2. The CDR3 runs to 16 residues. Germline lookup yields CDR1 SGHNT and CDR2 YENEEA. Germline trimming cut 4 bases from V and 5 bases from J; bases unmatched to any gene: 13. The CDR3 region has the DNA TGTGCCAGCAGCTGGACCCGGGGGGAGGTTCGGGAGACCCAGTACTTC. Amino acid sequence: CASSWTRGEVRETQYF.

J is TRBJ2-7 and V is TRBV5-4; D not certain. V shed 1 base and J shed 5 bases, with 4 bases lying between them. This CDR3 has 11 amino acids. Looked up from germline, CDR1 is SGHNT and CDR2 is YYREEE (reference sequence). The CDR3 coding sequence is TGTGCCAGCAGCTTGACAGACGAGCAGTACTTC. Its protein product is CASSLTDEQYF.

This sequence joins TRBV25-1 and TRBJ1-2; D not certain. The CDR3 loop spans 12 amino acids. V dropped 4 bases and J dropped 4 bases, with 7 bases sitting between them. The V gene's germline CDR1 is MGHDK and CDR2 SYGVNS. CDR3 in amino acids: CASSASSYGYTF. For the CDR3, the DNA is TGTGCCAGCAGTGCAAGTTCCTATGGCTACACCTTC.

V and J are TRBV13 and TRBJ2-3; 7 nucleotides align to TRBD1. CDR1 is PRHDT and CDR2 is FYEKMQ in the germline V gene (reference sequence). The CDR3 loop spans 18 amino acids. V lost 0 bases, J lost 4 bases, and 13 bases stayed unmatched. The CDR3 nucleotides read TGTGCCAGCAGCTTAGGCCGGGTAATAGGGGGCGCGTCAGATACGCAGTATTTT. It encodes CASSLGRVIGGASDTQYF.

The count of this clone is one. V and J are TRBV27 and TRBJ2-1; the match to TRBD2 covers 10 bases. After removal of 2 bases from V and 8 bases from J, the junction contained 6 bases not matched to a gene. The CDR3 contains 15 residues. The V gene's germline CDR1 is MNHEY and CDR2 SMNVEV (reference sequence). In DNA form, the CDR3 reads TGTGCCAGCAGTTTACTAGCGGGAGTTGGGGATGAGCAGTTCTTC. It translates to CASSLLAGVGDEQFF.

Details on this clone: At one end, the junction sequence differs from germline, possibly due to a read error. The V gene is TRBV27, the J gene TRBJ2-7, with TRBD2 identical over 7 bases. The germline gives CDR1 MNHEY, CDR2 SMNVEV (reference sequence). The CDR3 has 14 amino acids. The CDR3 here is CASSFLGTIYVQYF. The DNA of the CDR3 is TGTGCCAGCAGTTTTCTGGGGACTATATACGTGCAGTACTTC.

The J gene is TRBJ1-2, the V gene TRBV6-1; 9 nucleotides agree with TRBD1. The germline V gene encodes CDR1 MNHNS and CDR2 SASEGT. With V trimmed by 7 bases and J by 10 bases, 16 bases remained unmatched. The CDR3 runs 15 residues. CDR3 amino acids: CASTTLPTGGAHYTF. For the CDR3, the DNA is TGTGCCAGCACTACCTTACCCACAGGGGGCGCACACTACACCTTC.